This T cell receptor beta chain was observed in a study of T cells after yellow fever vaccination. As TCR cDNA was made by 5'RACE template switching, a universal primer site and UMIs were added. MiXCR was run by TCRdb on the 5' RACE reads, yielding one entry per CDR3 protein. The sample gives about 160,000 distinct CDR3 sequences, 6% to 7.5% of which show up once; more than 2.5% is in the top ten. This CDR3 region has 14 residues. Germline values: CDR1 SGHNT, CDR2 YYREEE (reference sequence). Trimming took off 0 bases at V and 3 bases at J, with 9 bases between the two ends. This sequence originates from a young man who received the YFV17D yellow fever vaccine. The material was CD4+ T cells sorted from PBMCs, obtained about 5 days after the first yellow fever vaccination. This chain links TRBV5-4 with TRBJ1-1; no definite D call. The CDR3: CASSLDLWDTEAFF. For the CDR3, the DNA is TGTGCCAGCAGCTTGGACCTCTGGGACACTGAAGCTTTCTTT.